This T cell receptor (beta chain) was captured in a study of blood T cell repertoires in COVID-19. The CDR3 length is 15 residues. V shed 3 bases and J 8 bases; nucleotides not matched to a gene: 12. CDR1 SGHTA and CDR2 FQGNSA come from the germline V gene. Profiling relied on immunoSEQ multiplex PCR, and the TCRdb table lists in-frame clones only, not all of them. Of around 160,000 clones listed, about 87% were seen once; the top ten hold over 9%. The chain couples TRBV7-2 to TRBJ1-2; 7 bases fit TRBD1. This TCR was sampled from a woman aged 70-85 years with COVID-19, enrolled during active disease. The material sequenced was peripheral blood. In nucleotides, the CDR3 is TGTGCCAGCAGCTTTGCGGGACAGATCTTAGGCGGCTACACCTTC. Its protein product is CASSFAGQILGGYTF.